Below are 15 T cell receptor beta chains sequenced from a single sample in a study of cytomegalovirus exposure and HLA in healthy donors. The PCR made use of 60 Vbeta and 13 Jbeta primers. Method: immunoSEQ multiplex PCR; TCRdb's copy keeps in-frame clones and lacks some. The table shows about 180,000 clones, with around three quarters occurring only once. The specimen sequenced was PBMCs. These receptors were taken from a woman in her 30s in good health and CMV-seropositive.

V gene TRBV29-1 combines with J gene TRBJ2-7; 11 nucleotides agree with TRBD1. The germline V gene encodes CDR1 SQVTM and CDR2 ANQGSEA. Unmatched junction bases numbered 4, after V lost 3 bases and J lost 6 bases. The CDR3 spans 13 residues. The DNA for the CDR3 is TGCAGCGTTGAGGGACAGGGGGGAGTCGAGCAGTACTTC. Protein: CSVEGQGGVEQYF.

The chain combines TRBV7-9 with TRBJ2-7; D gene ambiguous. V lost 2 bases to trimming and J lost 4 bases, with 9 bases between them. Germline CDR1 and CDR2: SEHNR and FQNEAQ (reference sequence). The CDR3 covers 13 residues. The CDR3 is CASSLSAAYEQYF. In DNA, the CDR3 is TGTGCCAGCAGCTTATCCGCGGCTTACGAGCAGTACTTC.

The chain links TRBV28 to TRBJ1-5, with TRBD1 matching over 10 bases. This CDR3 spans 15 amino acids. Looked up from germline, CDR1 is MDHEN and CDR2 is SYDVKM. V dropped 7 bases and J dropped 4; count of bases not matched to a gene: 7. CDR3 protein: CASILGQGRNQPQHF. Here the CDR3 DNA reads TGTGCCAGCATCTTGGGACAGGGGAGAAATCAGCCCCAGCATTTT.

V usage is TRBV4-2 and J usage is TRBJ2-7; 8 bases match TRBD1. This CDR3 has 15 amino acids. V dropped 1 base and J dropped 2; count of bases not matched to a gene: 4. The germline V gene has CDR1 LGHNA and CDR2 YNFKEQ. The CDR3 sequence is CASSQGQGSTYEQYF. CDR3 DNA: TGTGCCAGCAGCCAAGGACAGGGGAGCACCTACGAGCAGTACTTC.

This chain joins TRBV30 and TRBJ1-6; D remains unclear. The CDR3 is 13 residues long. CDR1 GTSNPN and CDR2 SVGIG come from the germline V gene (reference sequence). Trimming cost V 2 bases and J 8 bases, with 10 bases left between them. In nucleotides, the CDR3 is TGTGCCTGGAGTAGCCAGAGCGATTCACCCCTCCACTTT. Translation: CAWSSQSDSPLHF.

The chain has TRBV19 and TRBJ1-6, with D maybe TRBD1 (5 bases). Trimming took 2 bases from V and 6 from J, leaving 8 bases between them. Germline V gene data show CDR1 as LNHDA and CDR2 as SQIVND (reference sequence). The CDR3 totals 14 residues. CDR3 nucleotides: TGTGCCAGTAGTATAAAGACAGCTAATTCACCCCTCCACTTT. Residues: CASSIKTANSPLHF. The whole variable domain, remainder taken from reference TRBV19 and TRBJ1-6, is DGGITQSPKYLFRKEGQNVTLSCEQNLNHDAMYWYRQDPGQGLRLIYYSQIVNDFQKGDIAEGYSVSREKKESFPLTVTSAQKNPTAFYLCASSIKTANSPLHFGNGTRLTVT.

This clone showed up just once. The rearrangement uses TRBV5-1 and TRBJ2-1; a possible D gene is TRBD2 (7 bases). Germline CDR1 and CDR2: SGHRS and YFSETQ. The CDR3 is made up of 12 amino acids. V lost 7 bases, J lost 8 bases, and 13 bases lay in between. The CDR3 protein is CASSGGAYEQFF. In DNA, the CDR3 is TGCGCCAGCTCGGGGGGCGCATATGAGCAGTTCTTC.

CDR3 coding DNA: TGTGCCAGCAGCGGGACAGGGGTGGGAAGCTCCTACGAGCAGTACTTC. Translation: CASSGTGVGSSYEQYF. The rearrangement links TRBV7-8 to TRBJ2-7; 10 bases agree with TRBD1. The CDR3 runs 16 residues. V dropped 5 bases and J dropped 0; count of bases not matched to a gene: 7. Germline CDR1 and CDR2: SGHVS and FQNEAQ.

The chain is built from TRBV4-3 and TRBJ2-1, with 10 bases aligning to TRBD2. The CDR3 length is 16 residues. J was trimmed by 5 bases and V by 1 base; bases with no gene match: 5. Germline V gives CDR1 LGHNA, CDR2 YSLEER. DNA of the CDR3: TGCGCCAGCAGCCAAGTCATAGCGGGGGGTAACAATGAGCAGTTCTTC. Translating it yields CASSQVIAGGNNEQFF.

This clone was counted a few times. The chain couples TRBV6-5 to TRBJ1-1; 8 bases match TRBD1. With V trimmed by 6 bases and J by 12 bases, 12 bases remained unmatched. Germline V gene lookup returns CDR1 MNHEY and CDR2 SVGAGI. The CDR3 is 13 amino acids. This CDR3 is CASRKQGDMRTFF. CDR3 DNA: TGTGCCAGCAGAAAACAGGGGGACATGAGGACTTTCTTT.

This sequence joins TRBV28 and TRBJ2-5; TRBD1 matches at 9 bases. CDR1 MDHEN and CDR2 SYDVKM come from the germline V gene. The CDR3 extends over 14 amino acids. V gave up 5 bases and J gave up 4 bases; unmatched junction bases: 5. The CDR3 loop reads CASSLQGARETQYF. DNA for the CDR3: TGTGCCAGCAGTCTACAGGGGGCGCGAGAGACCCAGTACTTC.

The chain recombines TRBV12-5 with TRBJ2-3, with 8 bases lining up with TRBD2. The CDR3 spans 15 residues. V lost 5 bases and J lost 3; bases outside the gene matches: 7. Per germline, CDR1 LGHNT and CDR2 FRNRAP. This chain's CDR3 is CASGAPGLGTDTQYF. The CDR3 DNA sequence: TGTGCTAGTGGTGCCCCGGGACTAGGGACAGATACGCAGTATTTT. Looking up the rest from reference TRBV12-5 and TRBJ2-3 gives the full variable domain: DARVTQTPRHKVTEMGQEVTMRCQPILGHNTVFWYRQTMMQGLELLAYFRNRAPLDDSGMPKDRFSAEMPDATLATLKIQPSEPRDSAVYFCASGAPGLGTDTQYFGPGTRLTVL.

In its sample, this clone was seen once. The V call is TRBV7-9, the J call TRBJ1-5, with 7 bases fitting TRBD1. The CDR3 runs to 14 residues. The germline CDR1 and CDR2 sequences are SEHNR and FQNEAQ (reference sequence). Trimming cost V 5 bases and J 3 bases; bases outside gene matches: 4. The CDR3 DNA reads TGTGCCAGCAGCGGGGACAGAATCAATCAGCCCCAGCATTTT. Translation: CASSGDRINQPQHF.

The chain links TRBV9 to TRBJ1-2; weak D call: TRBD1 (5 bases). The germline V gene encodes CDR1 SGDLS and CDR2 YYNGEE. This CDR3 is built from 14 residues. V lost 5 bases, J lost 2 bases, and 13 bases lay in between. CDR3: CASRGGPTNYGYTF. Here the CDR3 DNA reads TGTGCCAGCAGGGGGGGTCCGACCAACTATGGCTACACCTTC.

The rearrangement links TRBV30 to TRBJ2-7; 7 bases match TRBD1. V shed 5 bases and J 3 bases; nucleotides not matched to a gene: 10. CDR3 size: 14 residues. The germline V gene has CDR1 GTSNPN and CDR2 SVGIG (reference sequence). CDR3 nucleotides: TGTGCCTGGGGGGACCGGACAGGATTCTACGAGCAGTACTTC. It codes for CAWGDRTGFYEQYF. Drawing the rest from reference TRBV30 and TRBJ2-7, the complete variable domain is SQTIHQWPATLVQPVGSPLSLECTVEGTSNPNLYWYRQAAGRGLQLLFYSVGIGQISSEVPQNLSASRPQDRQFILSSKKLLLSDSGFYLCAWGDRTGFYEQYFGPGTRLTVT.